This T cell receptor beta chain was documented in a study of response to subunit inactivated influenza vaccine. The sample holds a few counts of this clonotype. Its target is unknown. Germline V gene lookup returns CDR1 MNHEY and CDR2 SVGEGT. Deletions cut 2 bases from V and 3 bases from J, with 17 bases between. CDR3 length: 16 amino acids. One entry per CDR3 protein, called by TCRdb with MiXCR from the RT-PCR reads. The sample has 530,000 or so distinct CDR3 sequences; 25% are singletons. Study-wide findings and caveats: Only a handful of new T cells, the authors suggested, are recruited with each seasonal influenza vaccination.

This TCR was sampled from a man aged 45-60 years who received an inactivated influenza vaccine. The sequencing used CD4+ T cells sorted from PBMCs, collected around 5 days after vaccination. J is TRBJ2-7 and V is TRBV6-2 or TRBV6-3; weak D call: TRBD1 (5 bases). CDR3 DNA: TGTGCCAGCAGTTACGGACAATACCTAATGGGCTACGAGCAGTACTTC. Its protein product is CASSYGQYLMGYEQYF.